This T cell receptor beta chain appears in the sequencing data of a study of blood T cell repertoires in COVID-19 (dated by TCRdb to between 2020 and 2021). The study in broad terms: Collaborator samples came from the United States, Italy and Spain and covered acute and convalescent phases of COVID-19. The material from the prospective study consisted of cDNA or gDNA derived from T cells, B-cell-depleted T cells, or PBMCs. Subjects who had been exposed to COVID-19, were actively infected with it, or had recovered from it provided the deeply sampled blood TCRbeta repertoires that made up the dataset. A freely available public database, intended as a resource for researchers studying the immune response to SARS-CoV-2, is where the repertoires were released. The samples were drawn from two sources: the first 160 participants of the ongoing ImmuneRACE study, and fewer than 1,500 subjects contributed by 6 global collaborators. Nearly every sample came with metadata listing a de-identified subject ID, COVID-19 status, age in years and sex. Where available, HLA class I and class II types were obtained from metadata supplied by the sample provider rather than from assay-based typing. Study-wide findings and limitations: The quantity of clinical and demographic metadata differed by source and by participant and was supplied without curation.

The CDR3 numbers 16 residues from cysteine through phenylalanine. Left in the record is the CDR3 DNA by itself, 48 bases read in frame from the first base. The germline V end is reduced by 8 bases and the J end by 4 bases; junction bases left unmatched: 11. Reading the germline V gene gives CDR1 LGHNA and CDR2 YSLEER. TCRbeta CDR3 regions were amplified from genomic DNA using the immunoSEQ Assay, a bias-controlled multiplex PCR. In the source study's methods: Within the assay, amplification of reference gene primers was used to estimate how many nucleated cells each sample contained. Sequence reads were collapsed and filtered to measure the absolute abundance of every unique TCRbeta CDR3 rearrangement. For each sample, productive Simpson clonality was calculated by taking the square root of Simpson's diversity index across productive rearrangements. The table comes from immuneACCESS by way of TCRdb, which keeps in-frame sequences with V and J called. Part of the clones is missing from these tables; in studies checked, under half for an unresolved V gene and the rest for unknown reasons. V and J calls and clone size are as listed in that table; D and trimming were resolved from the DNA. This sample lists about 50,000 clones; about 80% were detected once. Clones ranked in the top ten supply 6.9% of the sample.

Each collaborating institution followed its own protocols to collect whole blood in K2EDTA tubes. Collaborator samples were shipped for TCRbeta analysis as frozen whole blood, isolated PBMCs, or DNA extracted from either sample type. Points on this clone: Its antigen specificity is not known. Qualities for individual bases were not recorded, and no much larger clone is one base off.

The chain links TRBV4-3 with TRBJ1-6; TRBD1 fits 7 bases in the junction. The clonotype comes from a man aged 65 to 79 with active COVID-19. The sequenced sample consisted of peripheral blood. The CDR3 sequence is CASRTDRDKYNSPLHF. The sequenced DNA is TGCGCCAGCCGCACTGACAGGGACAAATATAATTCACCCCTCCACTTT.